This record looks at one TCR beta chain sequence and its context. V shed 4 bases and J shed 5 bases, with 10 bases lying between them. Per the germline V gene, CDR1 is SGHRS and CDR2 is YFSETQ. The CDR3 is made up of 13 amino acids. This record comes from a study of cytomegalovirus exposure and HLA in healthy donors. The PCR contained 60 Vbeta and 13 Jbeta primers. Measured with immunoSEQ multiplex PCR; TCRdb has only the in-frame clones, and not every one. The data hold 150,000 to 200,000 clones, with roughly 80% observed a single time. The sequenced material came from PBMCs. The chain employs TRBV5-1 and TRBJ2-1; D might be TRBD2 (5 bases). The sequence was obtained from a man between 18 and 35 years old in good health and CMV-seropositive. As DNA, the CDR3 is TGCGCCAGCAGCCCCCGGGGTAACAATGAGCAGTTCTTC. Residues: CASSPRGNNEQFF.